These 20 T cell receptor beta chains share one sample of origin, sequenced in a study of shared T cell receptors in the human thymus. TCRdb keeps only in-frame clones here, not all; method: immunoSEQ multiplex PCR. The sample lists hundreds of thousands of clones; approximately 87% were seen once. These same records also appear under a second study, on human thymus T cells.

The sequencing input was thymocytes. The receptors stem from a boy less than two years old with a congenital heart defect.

CDR3 nucleotides: TGTGCCAGCAGTGCACCGAATCGGGACAGCCTAAACTATGGCTACACCTTC. Residues: CASSAPNRDSLNYGYTF. This rearrangement joins TRBV27 to TRBJ1-2, with 7 positions matching TRBD1. Germline V gene sequence: CDR1 MNHEY, CDR2 SMNVEV (reference sequence). Trimming cost V 5 bases and J 2 bases; bases outside gene matches: 14. This CDR3 has 17 amino acids.

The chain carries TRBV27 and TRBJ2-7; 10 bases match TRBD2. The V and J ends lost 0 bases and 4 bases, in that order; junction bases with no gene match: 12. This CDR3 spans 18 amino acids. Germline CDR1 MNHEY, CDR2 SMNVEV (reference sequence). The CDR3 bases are TGTGCCAGCAGTTTATCGAAGGGTACTAGCGGGACACTATACGAGCAGTACTTC. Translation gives CASSLSKGTSGTLYEQYF.

CDR3 in DNA: TGTGCCAGCAGCTCCAGGGTCTCTGGAAACACCATATATTTT. Protein product: CASSSRVSGNTIYF. V and J are TRBV2 and TRBJ1-3; D possibly corresponds to TRBD1 (5 bases). Germline V gene data show CDR1 as SNHLY and CDR2 as FYNNEI. The CDR3 is 14 residues long. V was clipped by 6 bases and J by 0 bases, with 9 bases between them.

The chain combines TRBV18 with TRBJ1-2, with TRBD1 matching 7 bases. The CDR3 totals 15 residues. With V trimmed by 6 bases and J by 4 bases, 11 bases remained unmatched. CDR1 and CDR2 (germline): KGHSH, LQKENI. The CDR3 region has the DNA TGTGCCAGCTCTCCTGGGACAGCGGAGGGCTATGGCTACACCTTC. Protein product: CASSPGTAEGYGYTF.

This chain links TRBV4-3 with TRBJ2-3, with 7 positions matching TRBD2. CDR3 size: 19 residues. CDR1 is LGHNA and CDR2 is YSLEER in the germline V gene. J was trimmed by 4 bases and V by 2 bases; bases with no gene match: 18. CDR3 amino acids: CASSQFPLERDPAPDTQYF. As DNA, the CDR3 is TGCGCCAGCAGCCAATTCCCTCTTGAGCGGGACCCTGCACCAGATACGCAGTATTTT.

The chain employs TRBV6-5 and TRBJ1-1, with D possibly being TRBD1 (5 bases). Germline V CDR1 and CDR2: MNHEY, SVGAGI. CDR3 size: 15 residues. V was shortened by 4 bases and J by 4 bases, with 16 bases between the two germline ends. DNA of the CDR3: TGTGCCAGCAGTTTTGCCAGGGAAAGGAGCACTGAAGCTTTCTTT. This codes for CASSFARERSTEAFF.

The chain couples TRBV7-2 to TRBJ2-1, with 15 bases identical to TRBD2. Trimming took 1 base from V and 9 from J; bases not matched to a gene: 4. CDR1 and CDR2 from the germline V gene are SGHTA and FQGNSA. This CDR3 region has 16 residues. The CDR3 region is CASSLGGLAGGFEQFF. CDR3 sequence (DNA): TGTGCCAGCAGCTTAGGTGGACTAGCGGGAGGGTTTGAGCAGTTCTTC.

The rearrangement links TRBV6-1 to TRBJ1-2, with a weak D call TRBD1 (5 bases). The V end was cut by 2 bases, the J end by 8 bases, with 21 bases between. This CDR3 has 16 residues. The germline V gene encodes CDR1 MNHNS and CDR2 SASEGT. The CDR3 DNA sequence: TGTGCCAGCAGTGAATACCGGACACCAGGCCGGGGGGGCTACACCTTC. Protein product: CASSEYRTPGRGGYTF.

The DNA of the CDR3 is TGTGCCAGCAGTTACCGACGGGGGAGTACGCAGCCCCAGCATTTT. Encoded protein: CASSYRRGSTQPQHF. This chain links TRBV27 with TRBJ1-5, with D possibly matching TRBD1 (5 bases). The V gene's germline CDR1 is MNHEY and CDR2 SMNVEV (reference sequence). V lost 4 bases to trimming and J lost 7 bases, with 17 bases between them. This CDR3 comprises 15 residues.

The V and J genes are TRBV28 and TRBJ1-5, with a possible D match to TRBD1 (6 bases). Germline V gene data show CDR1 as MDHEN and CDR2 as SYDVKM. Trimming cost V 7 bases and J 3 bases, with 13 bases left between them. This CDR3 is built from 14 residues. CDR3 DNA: TGTGCCAGCACCCAGGGGAGTTCCAATCAGCCCCAGCATTTT. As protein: CASTQGSSNQPQHF. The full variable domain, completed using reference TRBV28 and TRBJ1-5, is DVKVTQSSRYLVKRTGEKVFLECVQDMDHENMFWYRQDPGLGLRLIYFSYDVKMKEKGDIPEGYSVSREKKERFSLILESASTNQTSMYLCASTQGSSNQPQHFGDGTRLSIL.

As DNA, the CDR3 is TGTGCCAGCAGCCCCCCCCCAGTTGGGGGCCACGAGCAGTACTTC. Translation gives CASSPPPVGGHEQYF. The rearrangement uses TRBV11-3 and TRBJ2-7, with a possible D match to TRBD1 (6 bases). Trimming took 5 bases from V and 5 from J, leaving 19 bases between them. CDR1 and CDR2 from the germline V gene are SGHNT and YENEEA. The CDR3 has 15 residues.

This CDR3 reads CASNTKDVGQGSEVNTEAFF. CDR3 in DNA: TGTGCCAGCAATACCAAGGATGTGGGACAGGGCTCGGAGGTGAACACTGAAGCTTTCTTT. The V gene is TRBV11-3, the J gene TRBJ1-1, with TRBD1 matching over 9 bases. CDR1 SGHNT and CDR2 YENEEA come from the germline V gene. Trimming took 7 bases from V and 0 from J; bases not matched to a gene: 21. This CDR3 has 20 residues.

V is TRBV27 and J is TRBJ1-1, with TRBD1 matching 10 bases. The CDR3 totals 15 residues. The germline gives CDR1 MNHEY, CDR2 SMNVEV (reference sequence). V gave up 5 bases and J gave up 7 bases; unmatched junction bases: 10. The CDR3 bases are TGTGCCAGCAGTCCACAGTCGGGACAGGGGATTGAAGCTTTCTTT. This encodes CASSPQSGQGIEAFF.

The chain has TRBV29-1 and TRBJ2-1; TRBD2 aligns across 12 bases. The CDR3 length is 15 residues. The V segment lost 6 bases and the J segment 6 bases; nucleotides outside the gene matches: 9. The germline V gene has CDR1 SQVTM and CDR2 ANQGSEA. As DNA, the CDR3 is TGCAGCGTCCTACGACTAGCGGGAGAAATCAATGAGCAGTTCTTC. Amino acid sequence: CSVLRLAGEINEQFF.

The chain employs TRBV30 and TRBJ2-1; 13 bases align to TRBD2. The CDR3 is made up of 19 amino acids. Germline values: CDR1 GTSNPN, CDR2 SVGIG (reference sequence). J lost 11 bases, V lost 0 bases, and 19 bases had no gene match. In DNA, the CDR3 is TGTGCCTGGAGTGTACGGGGCCTTTTTAAGGGACTAGCGGGACCACAGCAGTTCTTC. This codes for CAWSVRGLFKGLAGPQQFF.

In nucleotides, the CDR3 is TGTGCCAGCAGCTCTACGGGACAGGGACGAGTTGAGCAGTTCTTC. Translation gives CASSSTGQGRVEQFF. The chain recombines TRBV9 with TRBJ2-1; 9 bases are a match to TRBD1. Germline-derived CDR1 and CDR2 are SGDLS and YYNGEE. V gave up 4 bases and J gave up 9 bases; unmatched junction bases: 11. This CDR3 comprises 15 residues.

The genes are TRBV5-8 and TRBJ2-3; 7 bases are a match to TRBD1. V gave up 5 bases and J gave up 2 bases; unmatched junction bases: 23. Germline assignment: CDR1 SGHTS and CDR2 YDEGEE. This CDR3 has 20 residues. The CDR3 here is CASSPPGQTRPPNNTDTQYF. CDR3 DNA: TGTGCCAGCAGTCCGCCGGGACAGACTCGACCACCGAACAACACAGATACGCAGTATTTT.

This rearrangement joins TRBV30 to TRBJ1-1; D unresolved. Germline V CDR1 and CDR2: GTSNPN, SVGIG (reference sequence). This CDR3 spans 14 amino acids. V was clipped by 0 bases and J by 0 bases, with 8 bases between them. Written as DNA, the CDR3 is TGTGCCTGGAGTGTACTTAGTCTGAACACTGAAGCTTTCTTT. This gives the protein CAWSVLSLNTEAFF.

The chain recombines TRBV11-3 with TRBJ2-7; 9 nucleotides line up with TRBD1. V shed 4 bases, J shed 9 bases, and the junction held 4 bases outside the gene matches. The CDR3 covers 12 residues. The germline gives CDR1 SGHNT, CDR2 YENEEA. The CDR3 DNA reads TGTGCCAGCAGCTCGTGGACAGGGGTGCAGTACTTC. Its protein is CASSSWTGVQYF.

The CDR3 protein is CAIQTGGGTEAFF. The DNA for the CDR3 is TGTGCCATTCAGACAGGGGGAGGTACTGAAGCTTTCTTT. This chain uses TRBV10-3 with TRBJ1-1; 9 positions match TRBD1. Germline lookup yields CDR1 ENHRY and CDR2 SYGVKD. There are 13 residues in the CDR3. V was pared by 9 bases and J by 5 bases, with 7 bases of the junction left unmatched.